The present T cell receptor (beta chain) was sequenced within a study of Ad26.COV2.S vaccination and SARS-CoV-2 variants. Described treatment: some 20 received Ad26.COV2.S at low or high dose, single or two shots; roughly 5 received placebo; per-sample allocation not given. Samples came from day 63 after the first vaccine or placebo injection. The junction had 3 bases not matched to a gene; V was cut back by 8 bases and J by 4 bases. The length of the CDR3 is 12 residues. Per germline, CDR1 SNHLY and CDR2 FYNNEI. The data were produced by immunoSEQ multiplex PCR, yet TCRdb's version contains in-frame clones alone and is incomplete. The repertoire holds 430,000 or so clones, with around 90% as singletons.

This material consisted of peripheral blood, taken in a trial of Ad26.COV2.S vaccine versus placebo. The chain links TRBV2 to TRBJ1-1; 8 bases line up with TRBD1. The receptor's source is a person between 18 and 65 years old who received the Ad26.COV2.S COVID-19 vaccine or a placebo. In DNA, the CDR3 is TGTGCCAGCGGACAGGGTTTCACTGAAGCTTTCTTT. It codes for CASGQGFTEAFF.